This T cell receptor beta chain comes out of a study of T cell repertoires in cytomegalovirus infection (dated by TCRdb to between 2017 and 2020). For the wider study: The peptide stimulations were aimed at well-studied HLA-B-restricted epitopes as well as recently identified HLA-C-restricted CMV epitopes, whose presentation resists viral immunomodulation. Donor HLA type was relevant to the analysis, as public TCR beta signatures indicated carriage of CMV infection together with the matching HLA type. Study-wide conclusions, independent of this receptor: In both this cohort and an independent roughly 350-donor cohort, the cumulative frequency of public TCR beta family members distinguished carriers of CMV infection plus the relevant HLA type. The ex vivo response was dominated by HLA-C-restricted CMV-specific TCR beta clonotypes, which also provided the single most frequent clonotype in two of eight donors.

Remarks on this clonotype: Which antigen it targets is not known. No base qualities exist here, and no much larger clone lies one base off it.

The treatment or condition label, as the study defines it: in vitro stimulation with specific CMV peptide epitopes to enrich CMV-specific T cells. V drops 2 bases and J drops 4 bases, leaving 17 bases in between. As encoded in the germline V gene, CDR1 is SGHVS while CDR2 is FNYEAQ. From the cysteine up to the phenylalanine, the CDR3 has a length of 16 residues. Only the CDR3 DNA is retained, 48 bases long and in frame from the first base. The instrument was an Illumina HiSeq 1500. In TCRdb, the public reads were trimmed at Q25 with fastp and aligned with MiXCR, with productive beta chains retained. Every distinct CDR3 protein forms one entry, paired with its most common genes and DNA. A total of about 770,000 distinct CDR3 sequences appear in this sample, almost 30% of them only once. The ten largest clones represent around 13% of the sample.

The source material was cultured CD8+ T cells from PBMCs, sampled from culture after CMV antigen stimulation. The chain was built from TRBV7-6 and TRBJ1-2; no D gene is confidently identified. The receptor was isolated from a human donor in good health (CMV status not recorded). Some clones in this sample may be carry-over from other donors' samples. In nucleotide form, the sequence is TGTGCCAGCAGCTTACTTGATATGGCACCCATCTATGGCTACACCTTC. This yields the protein CASSLLDMAPIYGYTF.